Below, one TCR beta chain is given with its context. This entry is derived from a study of T cell changes during pregnancy in multiple sclerosis. Germline V gene sequence: CDR1 SGHAT, CDR2 FQNNGV. CDR3 size: 15 residues. With 1 base clipped from V and 7 bases from J, the junction kept 9 bases outside the gene matches. Data came from immunoSEQ multiplex PCR; TCRdb stores just in-frame clones and leaves some out. The data contain about 73,000 clones, around 92% of them singletons. This specimen consisted of peripheral blood, obtained in the third trimester of pregnancy. The receptor comes from a female donor in good health, enrolled as a control in a pregnancy study. The chain carries TRBV11-2 and TRBJ2-7; TRBD2 agrees at 8 bases. CDR3 loop: CASSLAGGGVSEQYF. CDR3 DNA sequence: TGTGCCAGCAGCTTAGCGGGAGGGGGGGTGTCGGAGCAGTACTTC.